This T cell receptor (beta chain) stems from a study of beta chain features in type 1 diabetes. Study observations and caveats: For Type 1 diabetes patients, all four CD4+ subsets carried TCRB CDR3s that were moderately but significantly shorter.

All of the isolated RNA was reverse transcribed, so expressed TCRB transcripts were sequenced. Clones were sequenced by immunoSEQ multiplex PCR, and TCRdb holds only the in-frame ones, with some missing. The data hold about 150,000 clones, with approximately 13% observed a single time. Germline CDR1 reads SGHVS; CDR2 reads FNYEAQ. J gave up 4 bases and V 5 bases, and 4 bases lay outside the gene matches. The CDR3 is 14 residues long. This clone occurred a few times. Its target is unknown. V usage is TRBV7-6 and J usage is TRBJ2-7; TRBD1 matches 11 bases. The sequencing input was central memory CD4+ T cells from blood. The clonotype originates from a man aged 18 to 35 with type 1 diabetes. The CDR3 DNA reads as TGTGCCAGCAGCCCAGGACAGGGGGCGTACGAGCAGTACTTC. Amino acids: CASSPGQGAYEQYF. Variable domain in full (rest from reference TRBV7-6 and TRBJ2-7): GAGVSQSPRYKVTKRGQDVALRCDPISGHVSLYWYRQALGQGPEFLTYFNYEAQQDKSGLPNDRFSAERPEGSISTLTIQRTEQRDSAMYRCASSPGQGAYEQYFGPGTRLTVT.